Below, one T cell receptor (beta chain) is given with its context. This specimen comes from a study of CD8 T cells in Susac syndrome. Reverse transcription of roughly 0.5 to 1 ug RNA was performed with random hexamers. TCRdb itself ran the immunoSEQ multiplex PCR reads through MiXCR, one entry per CDR3 protein. The sample has 90,000 to 150,000 distinct CDR3 sequences, around 94% seen once. The CDR3 contains 14 residues. The V end lost 0 bases, the J end lost 6 bases, and 11 bases lay between the germline ends. Germline CDR1 is SGHTA and CDR2 is FQGTGA. TCR beta sequencing covered blood CD8+ and CD4+ T cells. Both CD4+ and CD8+ T cells were negatively isolated, and TEMRA cells underwent FACS enrichment.

The TCR was taken from a human donor with multiple sclerosis. V and J are TRBV7-3 and TRBJ1-1; the D is unclear. The specimen sequenced was CD4+ T cells from PBMCs. The CDR3 spells CASSLTGRTAEAFF. The CDR3 DNA reads as TGTGCCAGCAGCTTAACGGGCCGGACGGCTGAAGCTTTCTTT.